The rows below give T cell receptor beta chains drawn from one sample of a study of CD8 T cells in Susac syndrome. Each CDR3 protein gets one entry after TCRdb re-called the immunoSEQ multiplex PCR reads with MiXCR. The data hold 150,000 to 200,000 distinct CDR3 sequences, with 80% to 95% observed a single time. Material for sequencing was CD4+ T cells from PBMCs. The receptors shown here come from a human donor with multiple sclerosis. CDR3s include the opening cysteine and the closing phenylalanine or tryptophan. The order of the fields is J gene, D gene, V gene, CDR3 DNA, CDR3 protein. D genes are given only for firm matches.

j_call: TRBJ2-7
d_call: .
v_call: TRBV30
cdr3_nt: TGTGCCTGGAGTGTTTCGGGGATCGAGCAGTACTTC
cdr3_aa: CAWSVSGIEQYF

j_call: TRBJ2-5
d_call: .
v_call: TRBV29-1
cdr3_nt: TGCAGCGTAGTTGACAGGTTCCTTTCGGGTACCCAGTACTTC
cdr3_aa: CSVVDRFLSGTQYF

j_call: TRBJ2-5
d_call: TRBD1
v_call: TRBV6-1
cdr3_nt: TGTGCCAGCAGCCCACCCCGACAGGGCGCGTCCCAAGAGACCCAGTACTTC
cdr3_aa: CASSPPRQGASQETQYF

j_call: TRBJ1-2
d_call: .
v_call: TRBV12-3/TRBV12-4
cdr3_nt: TGTGCCAGCAGTTTAGCGCTGGGGTTTCCAGGGGCCCCTAACTATGGCTACACCTTC
cdr3_aa: CASSLALGFPGAPNYGYTF

j_call: TRBJ2-3
d_call: .
v_call: TRBV28
cdr3_nt: TGTGCCAGCAGTTTATCCACCAATACGCAGTATTTT
cdr3_aa: CASSLSTNTQYF

j_call: TRBJ2-3
d_call: .
v_call: TRBV13
cdr3_nt: TGTGCCAGCAGCTTAAGCGCAGGTCGAGGTACAGATACGCAGTATTTT
cdr3_aa: CASSLSAGRGTDTQYF

j_call: TRBJ1-2
d_call: TRBD1
v_call: TRBV28
cdr3_nt: TGTGCCAGCAGTAGCTTACAGGGGGGCGGCTACACCTTC
cdr3_aa: CASSSLQGGGYTF

j_call: TRBJ2-5
d_call: TRBD2
v_call: TRBV9
cdr3_nt: TGTGCCAGCAGCGTACCTAGCGGGGGAAGAGAGACCCAGTACTTC
cdr3_aa: CASSVPSGGRETQYF

j_call: TRBJ2-1
d_call: TRBD2
v_call: TRBV12-3/TRBV12-4
cdr3_nt: TGTGCCAGCAGCCAAGGGACTAGCGTATACAATGAGCAGTTCTTC
cdr3_aa: CASSQGTSVYNEQFF

j_call: TRBJ1-5
d_call: .
v_call: TRBV20-1
cdr3_nt: TGCAGTGCTAGGGGTGGGGGGTCGGGCAATCAGCCCCAGCATTTT
cdr3_aa: CSARGGGSGNQPQHF

j_call: TRBJ1-5
d_call: .
v_call: TRBV3-1
cdr3_nt: TGTGCCAACAGCCAACCGAGAGGGGAAGGCAATCAGCCCCAGCATTTT
cdr3_aa: CANSQPRGEGNQPQHF

j_call: TRBJ2-1
d_call: .
v_call: TRBV5-1
cdr3_nt: TGCGCCAGCAGAATGGGATCCGGCTCCTACAATGAGCAGTTCTTC
cdr3_aa: CASRMGSGSYNEQFF

j_call: TRBJ1-2
d_call: .
v_call: TRBV5-4
cdr3_nt: TGTGCCAGCAGCGACAGGATAACTAACTATGGCTACACCTTC
cdr3_aa: CASSDRITNYGYTF

j_call: TRBJ1-2
d_call: .
v_call: TRBV6-1
cdr3_nt: TGTGCCAGCAGCCTGGCGGGAGGATTCGGTGGAGATAACTATGGCTACACCTTC
cdr3_aa: CASSLAGGFGGDNYGYTF

j_call: TRBJ2-7
d_call: .
v_call: TRBV7-8
cdr3_nt: TGTGCCAGCAGCCTTCGGGACCCGCGGACGCCCTACGAGCAGTACTTC
cdr3_aa: CASSLRDPRTPYEQYF